The source of this TCR beta chain is a study of post-analysis software for immune sequencing data (dated by TCRdb to between 2015 and 2017). Looking at the study overall: Recorded disease courses included relapsing-remitting, secondary progressive and progressive-relapsing multiple sclerosis, with some patients lacking subtype annotation. The multiple sclerosis patient repertoires were compared with 10 or so previously published healthy control repertoires from donors aged 6 to 25 years. A subset of samples was prepared in parallel using single-end sample barcoding, then pooled and co-amplified after Illumina adapter ligation.

The germline V gene gives CDR1 as ENHRY and CDR2 as SYGVKD. From the cysteine up to the phenylalanine, the CDR3 has a length of 16 residues. CDR3 DNA only is kept here, 48 bases in frame from base 1. Germline trimming amounts to 4 bases on V and 4 bases on J, with 9 as the count of junction bases outside the gene matches. To demonstrate the VDJtools post-analysis software, the study profiled TCR beta repertoires from the peripheral blood of around 13 young patients with multiple sclerosis. The multiple sclerosis patients were children and adolescents ranging in age from roughly 6 to 15 years. Libraries were prepared through PCR. These reads were obtained on an Illumina HiSeq 2500. Unique molecular identifiers were incorporated into TCR beta cDNA libraries to reduce PCR and sequencing biases. Every 1 to 10 million input T cells yielded approximately 500,000 cDNA molecules, meaning each molecule approximated one T cell. The patient libraries were prepared and sequenced with the same protocol used for the earlier healthy control dataset. Samples belonging to the same batch were prepared together, multiplexed and sequenced on a shared HiSeq lane. The authors' analysis ran thus. MIGEC was used to process the raw barcoded reads, and molecular identifier groups with only a single read were discarded before consensus assembly and CDR3 extraction. VDJtools was used for post-analysis of the clonotype tables, and diversity was normalized by down-sampling every dataset to the size of the smallest sample. To correct batch-related cross-sample contamination, repertoire overlap clustering matched CDR3 amino acid sequences but not nucleotide sequences. Through fastp at Q25 and MiXCR, TCRdb rebuilt clones from the public reads, retaining in-frame beta chains. Records with the same CDR3 protein are collapsed into one entry carrying the most frequent genes and DNA. TCRdb, not the original authors, processed these V and J calls. This sample holds roughly 620,000 distinct CDR3 sequences; around 44% were observed only once. The ten largest make up about 1.5% of the sample.

The research as a whole found: Significantly higher frequencies in patients than in controls were found for several TRBV segments, including TRBV5-6, TRBV5-1 and TRBV20-1. When samples were clustered directly using the F measure, samples prepared in the same batch co-clustered strongly, which prompted a batch-effect correction. The control group was slightly older than the multiple sclerosis patient group. Significantly lower normalized Chao1 diversity was found in multiple sclerosis patients than in controls, suggesting substantial peripheral T-cell clonal expansion.

With respect to this clonotype: The specificity of this receptor is unknown. Within one base of it there is no much larger clone, and no base qualities were kept.

The chain couples TRBV10-3 to TRBJ2-5; 10 bases in between match TRBD2. Material for sequencing was blood. The sequence was obtained from a girl aged 10 to 17 with multiple sclerosis. The bases read TGTGCCATCAGTGCCCGGGCTAGCGGGAGACGAGAGACCCAGTACTTC. Its protein reads: CAISARASGRRETQYF.